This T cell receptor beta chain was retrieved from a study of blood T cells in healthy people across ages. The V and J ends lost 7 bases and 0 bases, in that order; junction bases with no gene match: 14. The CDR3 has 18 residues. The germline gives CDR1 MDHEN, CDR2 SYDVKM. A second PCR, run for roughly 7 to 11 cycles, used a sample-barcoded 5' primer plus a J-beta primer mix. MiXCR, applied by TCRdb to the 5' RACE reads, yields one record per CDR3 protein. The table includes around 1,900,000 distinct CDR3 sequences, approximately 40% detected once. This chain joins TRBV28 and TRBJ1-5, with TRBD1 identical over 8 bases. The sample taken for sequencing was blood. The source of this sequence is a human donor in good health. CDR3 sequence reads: CASTRRQGQSYSNQPQHF. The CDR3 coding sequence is TGTGCCAGCACCCGGCGACAGGGGCAGTCTTATAGCAATCAGCCCCAGCATTTT. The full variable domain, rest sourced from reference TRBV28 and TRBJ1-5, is DVKVTQSSRYLVKRTGEKVFLECVQDMDHENMFWYRQDPGLGLRLIYFSYDVKMKEKGDIPEGYSVSREKKERFSLILESASTNQTSMYLCASTRRQGQSYSNQPQHFGDGTRLSIL.